This entry features one TCR beta chain sequence. Its specificity is not known. Sequencing used immunoSEQ multiplex PCR; TCRdb keeps in-frame clones, though not all of them. The sample has 15,000 to 20,000 clones; roughly 78% are singletons. The data belong to a study of graft-versus-host responses after intestinal transplantation. Researchers processed graft tissue to release intraepithelial and lamina propria lymphocytes. Study conclusions and caveats: GvH clones were found in recipient marrow; some appeared first in ileum or blood.

This clonotype was sampled from a human patient who received an intestinal transplant, so some T cells may come from the graft donor. The source was ileum tissue, collected just over 100 days after intestinal transplant.

In nucleotides, the CDR3 is TGTGCCAGCAGTTACTCCCCGGGGGGAAACACCATATATTTT. It encodes CASSYSPGGNTIYF. The chain employs TRBV6-6 and TRBJ1-3, with D uncertain. This CDR3 has 14 residues. Trimming left V 0 bases short and J 4 bases short, with 7 bases between. CDR1 MNHNY and CDR2 SVGAGI come from the germline V gene (reference sequence).